This TCR beta chain was identified in a study of blood T cell repertoires in COVID-19. The overall study: In each case, the material was cDNA or gDNA derived from T cells, B-cell-depleted T cells, or PBMCs.

Donors were grouped by their self-reported clinical history. This CDR3 spans 13 amino acids. V was shortened by 8 bases and J by 1 base, with 11 bases between the two germline ends. The germline gives CDR1 MDHEN, CDR2 SYDVKM. Generated by immunoSEQ multiplex PCR, the TCRdb table keeps only in-frame clones and is missing some. The data show approximately 320,000 clones, approximately 90% seen once. The chain recombines TRBV28 with TRBJ2-5; D remains ambiguous. The receptor was isolated from a woman younger than 30 who had recovered from COVID-19. Sample: PBMCs or T cells enriched from blood (not recorded which). The CDR3: CASLRPGQETQYF. The CDR3 region has the DNA TGTGCCAGCCTCCGCCCCGGCCAAGAGACCCAGTACTTC.